The sequence of this T cell receptor (beta chain) was determined in a study of T cell repertoires in cytomegalovirus infection. Study at large: As its CMV epitopes, the study selected recently identified HLA-C-restricted and well-studied HLA-B-restricted targets. Indications of both CMV infection and matching HLA type were provided by public TCR beta signatures.

In regard to this clonotype: Its target is not known.

Germline CDR1 is MGHRA and CDR2 is YSYEKL. The germline V and J ends were trimmed by 1 base and 0 bases, with 7 bases remaining between them. This CDR3 region has 15 residues. TCRdb reprocessed the reads via MiXCR and lists one record per CDR3 protein. Of 450,000 to 550,000 distinct CDR3 sequences listed, approximately 46% are singletons. The source was cultured PBMCs, collected from culture after CMV antigen stimulation. The sequence came from a human donor in good health (CMV status not recorded). Some clones in this sample may be carry-over from other donors' samples. The V gene is TRBV4-1, the J gene TRBJ2-1; D not resolved. Here the CDR3 reads CASSQVHSSYNEQFF. DNA for the CDR3: TGCGCCAGCAGCCAAGTCCACAGCTCCTACAATGAGCAGTTCTTC.